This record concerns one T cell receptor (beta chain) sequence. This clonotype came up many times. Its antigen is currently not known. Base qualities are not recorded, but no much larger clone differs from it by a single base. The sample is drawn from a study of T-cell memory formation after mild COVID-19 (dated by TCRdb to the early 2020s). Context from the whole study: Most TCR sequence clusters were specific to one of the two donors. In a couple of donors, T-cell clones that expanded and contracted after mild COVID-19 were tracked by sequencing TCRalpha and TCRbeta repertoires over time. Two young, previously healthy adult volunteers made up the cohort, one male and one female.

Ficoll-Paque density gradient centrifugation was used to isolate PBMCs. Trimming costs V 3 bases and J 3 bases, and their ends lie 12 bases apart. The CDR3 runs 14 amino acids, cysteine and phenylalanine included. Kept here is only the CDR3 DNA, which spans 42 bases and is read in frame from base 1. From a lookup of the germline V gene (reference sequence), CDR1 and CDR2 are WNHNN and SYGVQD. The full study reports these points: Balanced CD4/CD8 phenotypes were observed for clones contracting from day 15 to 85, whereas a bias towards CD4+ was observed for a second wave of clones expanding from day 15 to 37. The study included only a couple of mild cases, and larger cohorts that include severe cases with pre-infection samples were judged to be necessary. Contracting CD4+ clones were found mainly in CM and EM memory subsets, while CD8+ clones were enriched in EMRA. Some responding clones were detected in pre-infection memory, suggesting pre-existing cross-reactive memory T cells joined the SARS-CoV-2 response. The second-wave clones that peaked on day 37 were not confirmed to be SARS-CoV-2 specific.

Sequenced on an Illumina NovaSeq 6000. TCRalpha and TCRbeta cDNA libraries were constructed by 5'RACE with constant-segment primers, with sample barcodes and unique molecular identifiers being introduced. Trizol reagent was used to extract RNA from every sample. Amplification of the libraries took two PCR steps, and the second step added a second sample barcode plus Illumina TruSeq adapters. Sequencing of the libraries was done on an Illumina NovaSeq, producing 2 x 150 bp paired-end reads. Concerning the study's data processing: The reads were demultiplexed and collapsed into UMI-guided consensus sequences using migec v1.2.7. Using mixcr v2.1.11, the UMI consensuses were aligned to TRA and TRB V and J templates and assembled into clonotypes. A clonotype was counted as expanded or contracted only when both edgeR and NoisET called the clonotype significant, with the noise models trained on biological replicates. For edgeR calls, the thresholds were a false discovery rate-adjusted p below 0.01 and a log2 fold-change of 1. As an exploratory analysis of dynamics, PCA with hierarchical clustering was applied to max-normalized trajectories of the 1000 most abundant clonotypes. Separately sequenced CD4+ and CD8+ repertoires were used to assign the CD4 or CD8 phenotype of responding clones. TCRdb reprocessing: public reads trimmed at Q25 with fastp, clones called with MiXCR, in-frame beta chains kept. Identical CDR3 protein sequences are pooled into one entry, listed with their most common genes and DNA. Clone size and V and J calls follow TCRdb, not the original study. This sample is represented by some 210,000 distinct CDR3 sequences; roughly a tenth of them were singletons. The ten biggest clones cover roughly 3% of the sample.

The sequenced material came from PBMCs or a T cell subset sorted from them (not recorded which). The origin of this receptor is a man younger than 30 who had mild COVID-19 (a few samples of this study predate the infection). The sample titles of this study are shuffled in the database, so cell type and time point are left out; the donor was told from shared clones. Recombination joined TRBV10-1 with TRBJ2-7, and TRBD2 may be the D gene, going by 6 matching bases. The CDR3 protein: CASSEGDSRYEQYF. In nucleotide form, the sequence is TGCGCCAGCAGTGAAGGGGACTCCCGCTACGAGCAGTACTTC.